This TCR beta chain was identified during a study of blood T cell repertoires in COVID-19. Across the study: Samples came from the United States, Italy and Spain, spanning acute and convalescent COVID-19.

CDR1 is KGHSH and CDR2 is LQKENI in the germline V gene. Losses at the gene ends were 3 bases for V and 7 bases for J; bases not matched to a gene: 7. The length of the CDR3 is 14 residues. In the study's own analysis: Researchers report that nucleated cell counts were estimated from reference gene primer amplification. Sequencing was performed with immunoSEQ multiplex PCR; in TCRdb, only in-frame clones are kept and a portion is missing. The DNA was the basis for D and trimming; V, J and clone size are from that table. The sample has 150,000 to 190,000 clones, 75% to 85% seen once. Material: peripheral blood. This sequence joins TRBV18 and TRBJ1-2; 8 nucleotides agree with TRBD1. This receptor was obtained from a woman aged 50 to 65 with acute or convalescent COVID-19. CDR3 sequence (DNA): TGTGCCAGCTCACCTCGGGACAGGTTGGCTGGCTACACCTTC. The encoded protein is CASSPRDRLAGYTF.